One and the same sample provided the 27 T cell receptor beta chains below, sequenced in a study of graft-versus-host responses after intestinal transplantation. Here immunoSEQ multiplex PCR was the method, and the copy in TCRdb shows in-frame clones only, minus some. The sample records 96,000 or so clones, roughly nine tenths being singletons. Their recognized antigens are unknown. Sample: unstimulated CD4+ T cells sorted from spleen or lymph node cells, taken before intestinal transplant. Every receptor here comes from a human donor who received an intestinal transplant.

Written as DNA, the CDR3 is TGTGCCAGCAGTTACAACACAGCAACCTACGAGCAGTACTTC. This gives the protein CASSYNTATYEQYF. The gene calls are TRBV6-5 and TRBJ2-7; no clear D. The CDR3 spans 14 residues. CDR1 MNHEY and CDR2 SVGAGI come from the germline V gene. Trimming pared 2 bases from V and 2 bases from J, leaving 10 bases between.

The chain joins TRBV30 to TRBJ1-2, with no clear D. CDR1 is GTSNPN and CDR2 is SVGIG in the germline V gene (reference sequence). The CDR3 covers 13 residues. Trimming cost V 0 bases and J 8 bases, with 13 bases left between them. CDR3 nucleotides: TGTGCCTGGAGTGTCGGTCTGTTGAAGGGCTACACCTTC. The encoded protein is CAWSVGLLKGYTF.

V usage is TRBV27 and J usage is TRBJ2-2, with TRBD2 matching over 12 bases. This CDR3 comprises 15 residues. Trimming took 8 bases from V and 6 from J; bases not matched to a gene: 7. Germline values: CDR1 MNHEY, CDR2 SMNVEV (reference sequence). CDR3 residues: CASADLAGGPGELFF. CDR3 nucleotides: TGTGCCAGCGCCGACCTAGCGGGAGGGCCCGGGGAGCTGTTTTTT.

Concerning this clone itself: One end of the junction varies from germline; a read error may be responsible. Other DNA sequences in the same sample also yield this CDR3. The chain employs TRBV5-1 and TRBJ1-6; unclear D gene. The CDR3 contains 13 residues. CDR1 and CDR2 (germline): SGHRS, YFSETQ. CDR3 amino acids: CASSLNNNSPLHF. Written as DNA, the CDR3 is TGCGCCAGCAGCTTGAACAATAATTCCCCCCTCCACTTT.

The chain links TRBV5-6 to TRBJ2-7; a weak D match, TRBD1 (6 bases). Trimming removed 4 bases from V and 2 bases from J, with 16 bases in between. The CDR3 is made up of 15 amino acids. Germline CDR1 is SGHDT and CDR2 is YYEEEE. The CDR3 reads CASSGPGALTYEQYF. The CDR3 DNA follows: TGTGCCAGCAGCGGACCAGGGGCCTTAACCTACGAGCAGTACTTC.

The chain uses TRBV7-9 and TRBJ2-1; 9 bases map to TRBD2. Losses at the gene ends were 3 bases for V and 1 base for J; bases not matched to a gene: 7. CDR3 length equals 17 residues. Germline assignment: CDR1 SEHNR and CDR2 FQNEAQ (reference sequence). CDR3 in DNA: TGTGCCAGCAGCTTCTCCTTAGCGGGAGTTTCCTACAATGAGCAGTTCTTC. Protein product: CASSFSLAGVSYNEQFF.

The CDR3 DNA follows: TGTGCCAGCAGTTATCGGGGGAACGTTTCACCCCTCCACTTT. Residues: CASSYRGNVSPLHF. The chain combines TRBV6-5 with TRBJ1-6; D is perhaps TRBD1 (5 bases). This CDR3 contains 14 residues. Germline V gene sequence: CDR1 MNHEY, CDR2 SVGAGI. Trimming removed 3 bases from V and 9 bases from J, with 12 bases in between.

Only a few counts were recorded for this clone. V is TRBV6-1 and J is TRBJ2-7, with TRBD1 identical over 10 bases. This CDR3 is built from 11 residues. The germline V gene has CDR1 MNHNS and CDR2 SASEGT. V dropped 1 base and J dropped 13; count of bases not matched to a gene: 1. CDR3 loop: CASSEGTGGYF. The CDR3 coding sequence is TGTGCCAGCAGTGAAGGGACAGGGGGATACTTC.

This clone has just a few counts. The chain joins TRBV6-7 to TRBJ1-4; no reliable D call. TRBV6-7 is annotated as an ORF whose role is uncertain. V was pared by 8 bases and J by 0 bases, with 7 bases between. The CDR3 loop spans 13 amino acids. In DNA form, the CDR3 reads TGTGCCAGCGAGAGGGCAACTAATGAAAAACTGTTTTTT. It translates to CASERATNEKLFF.

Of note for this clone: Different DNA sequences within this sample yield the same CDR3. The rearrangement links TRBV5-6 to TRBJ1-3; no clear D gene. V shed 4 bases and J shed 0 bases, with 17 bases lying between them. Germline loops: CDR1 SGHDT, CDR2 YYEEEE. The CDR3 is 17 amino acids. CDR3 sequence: CASSLNVGTYSGNTIYF. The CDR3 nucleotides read TGTGCCAGCAGCCTCAACGTCGGTACCTACTCTGGAAACACCATATATTTT.

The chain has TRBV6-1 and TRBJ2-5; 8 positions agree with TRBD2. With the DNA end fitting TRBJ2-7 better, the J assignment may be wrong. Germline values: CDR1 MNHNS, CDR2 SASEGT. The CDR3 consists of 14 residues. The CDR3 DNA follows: TGTGCCAGCGGACACGGGACTAGAGGGTACGAGCAGTACTTC. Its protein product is CASGHGTRGYEQYF.

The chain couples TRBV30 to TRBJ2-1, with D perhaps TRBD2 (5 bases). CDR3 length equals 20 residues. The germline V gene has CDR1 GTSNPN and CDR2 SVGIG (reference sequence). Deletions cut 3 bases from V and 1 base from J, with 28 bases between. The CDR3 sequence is CAWRFRGGPASKVSYNEQFF. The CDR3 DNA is TGTGCCTGGAGGTTCAGAGGAGGCCCAGCTTCAAAGGTTTCCTACAATGAGCAGTTCTTC.

DNA of the CDR3: TGTGCCAGCAGTTTCACGAGGACTAGCGGGACAGGGGAGCAGTACTTC. Its protein is CASSFTRTSGTGEQYF. This chain joins TRBV27 and TRBJ2-7, with 12 bases lining up with TRBD2. Trimming at V came to 3 bases and at J to 7 bases, leaving 10 bases not matched to a gene. The CDR3 covers 16 residues. Germline V gene sequence: CDR1 MNHEY, CDR2 SMNVEV (reference sequence).

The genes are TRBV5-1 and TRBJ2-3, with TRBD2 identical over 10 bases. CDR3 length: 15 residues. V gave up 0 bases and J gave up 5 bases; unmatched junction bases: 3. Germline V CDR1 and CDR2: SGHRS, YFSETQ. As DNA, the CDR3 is TGCGCCAGCAGCTTGGGAATAGCGGGAGGAGATACGCAGTATTTT. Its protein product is CASSLGIAGGDTQYF.

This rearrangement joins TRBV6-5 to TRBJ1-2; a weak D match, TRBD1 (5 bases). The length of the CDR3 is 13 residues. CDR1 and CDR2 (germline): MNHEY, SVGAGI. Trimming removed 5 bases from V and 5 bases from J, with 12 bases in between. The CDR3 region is CASSRQNLYGYTF. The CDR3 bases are TGTGCCAGCAGTCGACAGAATTTATATGGCTACACCTTC.

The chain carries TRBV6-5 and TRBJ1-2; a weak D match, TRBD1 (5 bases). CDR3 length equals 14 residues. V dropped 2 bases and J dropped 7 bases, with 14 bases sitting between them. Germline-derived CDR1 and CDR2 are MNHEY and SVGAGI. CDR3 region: CASSYGRTNPGYTF. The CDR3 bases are TGTGCCAGCAGTTACGGGAGGACAAACCCTGGCTACACCTTC.

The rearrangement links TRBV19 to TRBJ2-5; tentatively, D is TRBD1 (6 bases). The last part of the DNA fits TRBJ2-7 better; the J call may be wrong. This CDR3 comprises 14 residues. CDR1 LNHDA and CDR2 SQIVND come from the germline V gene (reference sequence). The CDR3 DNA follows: TGTGCCAGTAGTATAGGGGGGCGCCCGTACGAGCAGTACTTC. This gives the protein CASSIGGRPYEQYF.

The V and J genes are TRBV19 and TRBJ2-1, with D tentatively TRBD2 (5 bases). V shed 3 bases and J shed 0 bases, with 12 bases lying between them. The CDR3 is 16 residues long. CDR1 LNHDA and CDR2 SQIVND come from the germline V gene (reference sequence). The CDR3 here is CASSMAEASSYNEQFF. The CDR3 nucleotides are TGTGCCAGTAGTATGGCGGAGGCAAGCTCCTACAATGAGCAGTTCTTC.

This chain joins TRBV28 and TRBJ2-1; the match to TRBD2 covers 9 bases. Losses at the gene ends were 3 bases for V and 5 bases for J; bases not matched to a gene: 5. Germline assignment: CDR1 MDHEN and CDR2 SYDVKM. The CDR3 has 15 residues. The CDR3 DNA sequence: TGTGCCAGCAGTTTCGGGCTAGCGGGAAACAATGAGCAGTTCTTC. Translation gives CASSFGLAGNNEQFF.

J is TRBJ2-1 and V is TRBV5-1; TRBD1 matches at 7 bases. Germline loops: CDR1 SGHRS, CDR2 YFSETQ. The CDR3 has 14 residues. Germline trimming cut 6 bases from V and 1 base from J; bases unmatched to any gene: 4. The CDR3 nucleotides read TGCGCCAGCACCGTACAGGGGTCCTACAATGAGCAGTTCTTC. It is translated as CASTVQGSYNEQFF.

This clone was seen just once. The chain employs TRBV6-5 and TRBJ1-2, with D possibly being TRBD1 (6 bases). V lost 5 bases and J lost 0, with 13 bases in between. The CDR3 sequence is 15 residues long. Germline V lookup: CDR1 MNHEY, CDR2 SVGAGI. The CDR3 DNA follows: TGTGCCAGCAGTGCAACAGGGCTAGCTAACTATGGCTACACCTTC. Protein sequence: CASSATGLANYGYTF.

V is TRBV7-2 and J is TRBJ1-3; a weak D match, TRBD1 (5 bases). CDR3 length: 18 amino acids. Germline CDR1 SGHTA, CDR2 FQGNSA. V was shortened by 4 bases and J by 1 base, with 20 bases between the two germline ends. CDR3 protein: CASSSPRAAFRSGNTIYF. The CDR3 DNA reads TGTGCCAGCAGCTCTCCCAGGGCAGCATTTAGATCTGGAAACACCATATATTTT.

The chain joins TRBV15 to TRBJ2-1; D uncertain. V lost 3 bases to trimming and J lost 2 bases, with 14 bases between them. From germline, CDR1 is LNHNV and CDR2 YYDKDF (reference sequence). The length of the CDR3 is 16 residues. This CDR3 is CATSRTPQAPYNEQFF. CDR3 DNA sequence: TGTGCCACCAGCAGGACCCCTCAGGCGCCCTACAATGAGCAGTTCTTC.

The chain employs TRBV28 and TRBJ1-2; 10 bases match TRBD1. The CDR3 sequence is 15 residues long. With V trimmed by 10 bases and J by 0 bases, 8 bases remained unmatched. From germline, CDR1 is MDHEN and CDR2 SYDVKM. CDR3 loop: CATRDRGKANYGYTF. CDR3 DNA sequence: TGTGCCACCCGGGACAGGGGCAAAGCTAACTATGGCTACACCTTC.

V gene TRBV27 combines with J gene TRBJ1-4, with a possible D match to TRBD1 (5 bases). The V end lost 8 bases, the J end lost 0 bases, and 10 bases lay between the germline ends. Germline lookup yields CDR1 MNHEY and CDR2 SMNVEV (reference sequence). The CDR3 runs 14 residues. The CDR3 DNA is TGTGCCAGCGCTCACAGGACAACTAATGAAAAACTGTTTTTT. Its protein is CASAHRTTNEKLFF.

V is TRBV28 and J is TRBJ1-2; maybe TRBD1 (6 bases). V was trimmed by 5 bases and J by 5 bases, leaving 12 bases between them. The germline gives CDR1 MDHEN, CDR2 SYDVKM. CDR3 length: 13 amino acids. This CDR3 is CASSTTGTYGYTF. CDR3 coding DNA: TGTGCCAGCAGTACCACAGGGACGTATGGCTACACCTTC.

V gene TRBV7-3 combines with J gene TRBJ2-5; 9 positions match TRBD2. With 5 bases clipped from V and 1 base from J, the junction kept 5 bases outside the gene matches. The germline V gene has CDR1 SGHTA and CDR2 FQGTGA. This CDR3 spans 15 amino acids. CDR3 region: CASSPIAGVQETQYF. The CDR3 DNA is TGTGCCAGCAGCCCGATAGCGGGGGTCCAAGAGACCCAGTACTTC.